The 27 T cell receptor beta chains below all came from one sample that was sequenced in a study of Graves' ophthalmopathy and Graves' hyperthyroidism (dated 2018 in TCRdb). Sequencing took place on an Illumina HiSeq 2000. TCR beta CDR3 regions were amplified from RNA transcripts for repertoire sequencing. The first round was an RT-PCR using HTBI primers with the Qiagen OneStep RT-PCR kit, and this first round was followed by a second-round multiplex PCR, then size selection and purification. The public reads were run again by TCRdb, first through fastp at Q25 and then through MiXCR, and only productive beta chains were kept. Merged by CDR3 protein, the rows form single entries marked with the most common genes and DNA. The sample includes more than 550,000 distinct CDR3 sequences, with under 50% observed a single time. Together, the top ten hold over 2.5% of the sample. The sequenced material came from peripheral blood. The receptors stem from an adult man with Graves' ophthalmopathy.

This clonotype was seen repeatedly, ten times or more. The rearrangement joins TRBV10-3 to TRBJ1-4, with TRBD1 matching over 9 bases. Losses at the gene ends were 3 bases for V and 7 bases for J; bases not matched to a gene: 15. Germline V lookup: CDR1 ENHRY, CDR2 SYGVKD. This CDR3 is 18 amino acids long. The DNA for the CDR3 is TGTGCCATCAGTGAAGCACAGGGGGCCGGAGATGGGATTGAAAAACTGTTTTTT. Its translation: CAISEAQGAGDGIEKLFF.

This chain links TRBV10-3 with TRBJ1-3, with TRBD1 as a possible D gene (5 bases). The CDR3 totals 15 residues. Trimming took 4 bases from V and 0 from J, leaving 10 bases between them. Looked up from germline, CDR1 is ENHRY and CDR2 is SYGVKD. The CDR3 nucleotides read TGTGCCATCAGTGGGGGACCAGACTCTGGAAACACCATATATTTT. Protein product: CAISGGPDSGNTIYF.

The chain recombines TRBV25-1 with TRBJ2-7; D ambiguous. CDR1 is MGHDK and CDR2 is SYGVNS in the germline V gene. V lost 8 bases, J lost 6 bases, and 14 bases lay in between. This CDR3 is built from 12 residues. CDR3 DNA sequence: TGTGCCAGCCAGTCCGGCTCAAGCGAGCAGTACTTC. This encodes CASQSGSSEQYF.

In its sample, this clonotype was seen once. No conserved phenylalanine or tryptophan ends this CDR3, so it is likely a read error. The limits of the CDR3 on the DNA are not certain, so only TCRdb's listed CDR3 is given. The V call is TRBV25-1, the J call TRBJ1-6. In germline, CDR1 is MGHDK, CDR2 SYGVNS. The CDR3 has 8 amino acids, counting both end residues. CDR3 sequence: CASSEYLA.

In its sample, this clonotype was seen many times. The V call is TRBV7-8, the J call TRBJ2-7; D remains unclear. The V and J ends lost 1 base and 5 bases respectively, with 9 bases between them. Germline CDR1 is SGHVS and CDR2 is FQNEAQ. CDR3 length: 13 residues. The CDR3 sequence: CASSLDLVNEQYF. Written as DNA, the CDR3 is TGTGCCAGCAGCTTAGATCTCGTCAACGAGCAGTACTTC.

The chain recombines TRBV6-5 with TRBJ1-4; 7 nucleotides match TRBD1. This CDR3 region has 14 residues. The V gene end was trimmed by 6 bases and the J gene end by 7 bases; junction bases not matched to a gene: 8. Germline loops: CDR1 MNHEY, CDR2 SVGAGI. The CDR3 sequence: CASSRQGTGEKLFF. The CDR3 nucleotides are TGTGCCAGCAGCCGACAGGGCACAGGTGAAAAACTGTTTTTT.

The chain combines TRBV29-1 with TRBJ2-7; 9 bases are a match to TRBD2. V shed 4 bases and J 7 bases; nucleotides not matched to a gene: 8. Per germline, CDR1 SQVTM and CDR2 ANQGSEA. The length of the CDR3 is 13 residues. For the CDR3, the DNA is TGCAGCGTTGGGCTAGCGGGGACCGGGGAGCAGTACTTC. This encodes CSVGLAGTGEQYF.

This chain connects TRBV10-3 to TRBJ1-1, with 11 bases lining up with TRBD1. Germline CDR1 reads ENHRY; CDR2 reads SYGVKD. The CDR3 totals 18 residues. The V segment lost 1 base and the J segment 0 bases; nucleotides outside the gene matches: 7. In DNA form, the CDR3 reads TGTGCCATCAGTGAGTGGGGACAGGGGGATGGCGTGAACACTGAAGCTTTCTTT. It encodes CAISEWGQGDGVNTEAFF.

On this clonotype itself: This likely comes from a read error, as the CDR3 has no conserved phenylalanine or tryptophan at its end. No DNA is shown, since the ends of the CDR3 on it are uncertain; the CDR3 is the one TCRdb lists. CDR3 sequence: CSASVSSGT. This chain joins TRBV20-1 and TRBJ2-6; no DNA check was done on the table's D call, TRBD1. CDR1 and CDR2 (germline): DFQATT, SNEGSKA (reference sequence). The CDR3 region is 9 residues in length, termini included.

In this sample, this clonotype turned up a few times. The genes are TRBV12-3 or TRBV12-4 and TRBJ2-5; 11 positions agree with TRBD1. V lost 4 bases and J lost 2; bases outside the gene matches: 3. CDR3 length: 15 residues. The CDR3 spells CASSWDRGTQETQYF. In DNA, the CDR3 is TGTGCCAGCAGTTGGGACAGGGGGACTCAAGAGACCCAGTACTTC.

The chain has TRBV10-3 and TRBJ2-7; D not certain. The V and J ends lost 5 bases and 3 bases respectively, with 14 bases between them. Germline V gives CDR1 ENHRY, CDR2 SYGVKD. The CDR3 sequence is 14 residues long. The CDR3 loop reads CAISSVSQNYEQYF. As DNA, the CDR3 is TGTGCCATCAGTTCAGTTAGCCAGAACTACGAGCAGTACTTC.

There are many counts of this clonotype. This chain links TRBV5-1 with TRBJ2-7, with D unclear. V gave up 4 bases and J gave up 1 base, with 6 bases separating them. The CDR3 contains 12 residues. Looked up from germline, CDR1 is SGHRS and CDR2 is YFSETQ. CDR3 in DNA: TGCGCCAGCAGCAAGGGATCCTACGAGCAGTACTTC. This translates into CASSKGSYEQYF.

This clonotype was detected only a few times. This rearrangement joins TRBV30 to TRBJ2-5; 7 bases are shared with TRBD2. Germline CDR1 GTSNPN, CDR2 SVGIG (reference sequence). Trimming cost V 2 bases and J 1 base; bases outside gene matches: 4. The CDR3 contains 14 residues. The CDR3 DNA is TGTGCCTGGAGTAAGAGCGGGATCCAAGAGACCCAGTACTTC. This gives the protein CAWSKSGIQETQYF.

V gene TRBV12-3 or TRBV12-4 combines with J gene TRBJ1-5, with a tentative D call TRBD1 (6 bases). The length of the CDR3 is 14 residues. The germline V and J ends were trimmed by 6 bases and 6 bases, with 15 bases remaining between them. The chain's CDR3 is CASSTHGGRQPQHF. CDR3 DNA sequence: TGTGCCAGCAGCACCCACGGGGGGCGTCAGCCCCAGCATTTT.

This clonotype appeared many times. V gene TRBV20-1 combines with J gene TRBJ1-4; 9 positions match TRBD1. The CDR3 extends over 14 amino acids. Germline V gene sequence: CDR1 DFQATT, CDR2 SNEGSKA (reference sequence). The ends lost 3 bases at V and 4 bases at J; junction bases unmatched: 3. The CDR3 coding sequence is TGCAGTGCTAGGCGACAGGGGGGTAATGAAAAACTGTTTTTT. It yields the protein CSARRQGGNEKLFF.

In the case of this clonotype: Given a much more abundant clone one base away, this may be a read error. The chain joins TRBV20-1 to TRBJ1-2, with TRBD1 matching over 7 bases. The germline V gene has CDR1 DFQATT and CDR2 SNEGSKA (reference sequence). The CDR3 has 14 residues. The V segment lost 5 bases and the J segment 3 bases; nucleotides outside the gene matches: 9. For the CDR3, the DNA is TGCAGTGCTGCCCCCGGGACAGATTACTATGGCTACACCTTC. Translated, it gives CSAAPGTDYYGYTF.

The V gene is TRBV2, the J gene TRBJ2-2; 8 bases are shared with TRBD1. CDR1 SNHLY and CDR2 FYNNEI come from the germline V gene. The CDR3 is 12 amino acids. The J segment lost 16 bases and the V segment lost 3 bases, leaving 7 bases of the junction unmatched. CDR3 sequence reads: CASSDVDREKFF. DNA of the CDR3: TGTGCCAGCAGTGACGTGGACAGGGAGAAGTTTTTT.

This clonotype was observed once. V usage is TRBV20-1 and J usage is TRBJ2-7, with TRBD1 matching 9 bases. The CDR3 runs 14 residues. CDR1 DFQATT and CDR2 SNEGSKA come from the germline V gene (reference sequence). V gave up 3 bases and J gave up 5 bases; unmatched junction bases: 8. CDR3 DNA sequence: TGCAGTGCTAGTACCGGGACAGGGAACCACGAGCAGTACTTC. This sequence encodes CSASTGTGNHEQYF.

A few counts support this clonotype. A much larger clone differs by one base, so this may be a read error. The chain couples TRBV15 to TRBJ1-1, with TRBD1 identical over 10 bases. CDR1 is LNHNV and CDR2 is YYDKDF in the germline V gene (reference sequence). The CDR3 is 14 amino acids. CDR3 loop: CAASRDRGPTEAFF. For the CDR3, the DNA is TGTGCCGCCAGCCGTGACAGGGGGCCCACTGAAGCTTTCTTT. Combining the CDR3 with reference TRBV15 and TRBJ1-1 gives the whole variable domain DAMVIQNPRYQVTQFGKPVTLSCSQTLNHNVMYWYQQKSSQAPKLLFHYYDKDFNNEADTPDNFQSRRPNTSFCFLDIRSPGLGDTAMYLCAASRDRGPTEAFFGQGTRLTVV.

The table lists this clonotype with many counts. The chain combines TRBV9 with TRBJ2-7; 8 positions agree with TRBD2. The V and J ends lost 1 base and 5 bases, in that order; junction bases with no gene match: 5. Germline V CDR1 and CDR2: SGDLS, YYNGEE. CDR3 size: 14 residues. DNA of the CDR3: TGTGCCAGCAGCGTAACGGGGGGGCCCGACGAGCAGTACTTC. Protein: CASSVTGGPDEQYF.

This clonotype has a count of ten or more. The V gene is TRBV2, the J gene TRBJ1-3, with D uncertain. V lost 6 bases and J 0 bases, leaving 9 bases between the germline ends. The CDR3 totals 14 residues. From germline, CDR1 is SNHLY and CDR2 FYNNEI. The CDR3 loop is CASSDVLSGNTIYF. DNA for the CDR3: TGTGCCAGCAGCGACGTCCTCTCTGGAAACACCATATATTTT.

This clonotype showed up many times. This chain joins TRBV7-8 and TRBJ1-5, with D unclear. Germline lookup yields CDR1 SGHVS and CDR2 FQNEAQ. The V and J ends lost 3 bases and 4 bases respectively, with 13 bases between them. The CDR3 extends over 15 amino acids. This CDR3 is CASSLVAGLNQPQHF. The CDR3 DNA reads as TGTGCCAGCAGCTTGGTGGCAGGCCTGAATCAGCCCCAGCATTTT.

In its sample, this clonotype was seen once. J is TRBJ2-7 and V is TRBV4-3, with D hard to call. The CDR3 covers 17 residues. CDR1 and CDR2 (germline): LGHNA, YSLEER. The V gene lost 0 bases and the J gene lost 3 bases, with 18 bases spanning the gap. Here the CDR3 DNA reads TGCGCCAGCAGCCAAGACTGGAACACTGAAGCTTTCTACGAGCAGTACTTC. Protein product: CASSQDWNTEAFYEQYF.

The chain uses TRBV29-1 and TRBJ1-2; 8 nucleotides match TRBD1. The J segment lost 6 bases and the V segment lost 4 bases, leaving 7 bases of the junction unmatched. Germline V gives CDR1 SQVTM, CDR2 ANQGSEA. The CDR3 length is 13 residues. This chain's CDR3 is CSVASGTGHGYTF. The CDR3 nucleotides read TGCAGCGTTGCCTCCGGGACAGGTCATGGCTACACCTTC. The full variable domain, rest sourced from reference TRBV29-1 and TRBJ1-2, is SAVISQKPSRDICQRGTSLTIQCQVDSQVTMMFWYRQQPGQSLTLIATANQGSEATYESGFVIDKFPISRPNLTFSTLTVSNMSPEDSSIYLCSVASGTGHGYTFGSGTRLTVV.

To note about this clonotype: The CDR3 end shows no conserved phenylalanine or tryptophan, and so a read error is likely. No DNA is shown, since the ends of the CDR3 on it are uncertain; the CDR3 is the one TCRdb lists. This chain connects TRBV19 to TRBJ2-6; the DNA was not compared with TRBD1, the D call given in the table. The germline V gene encodes CDR1 LNHDA and CDR2 SQIVND (reference sequence). The CDR3 has 10 amino acids, counting both end residues. CDR3 region: CASSTARMDT.

This chain uses TRBV7-2 with TRBJ2-5; 10 nucleotides match TRBD2. The CDR3 is made up of 16 amino acids. The germline CDR1 and CDR2 sequences are SGHTA and FQGNSA. V shed 2 bases, J shed 2 bases, and the junction held 5 bases outside the gene matches. The CDR3 reads CASSLSRTSGQETQYF. CDR3 nucleotides: TGTGCCAGCAGCTTATCAAGGACTAGCGGACAAGAGACCCAGTACTTC.

The chain couples TRBV2 to TRBJ1-2; no definite D call. There are 13 residues in the CDR3. Germline V CDR1 and CDR2: SNHLY, FYNNEI. The CDR3 DNA sequence: TGTGCTAGAGATAAGGGCCGCGACTATGGCTACACCTTC. Its protein is CARDKGRDYGYTF.